This T cell receptor beta chain is from a study of identical twins. This clonotype was detected many times. TCRdb re-derived calls from the 5' RACE reads in MiXCR, one entry per CDR3 protein. This repertoire shows 300,000 to 400,000 distinct CDR3 sequences, approximately 8.8% found once; its top ten account for approximately 8.9%. The V gene lost 4 bases and the J gene lost 6 bases, with 18 bases spanning the gap. CDR1 is SSHAT, CDR2 FNYEAQ, per germline (reference sequence). This CDR3 is built from 16 residues. The receptor was derived from a woman aged 45-65 years in good health. The J gene is TRBJ2-2, the V gene TRBV7-7, with D perhaps matching TRBD2 (6 bases). Sequenced material: naive T cells sorted from blood. CDR3 protein: CASSSPSGVFAGELFF. DNA for the CDR3: TGTGCCAGCAGCTCCCCCTCGGGAGTATTTGCCGGGGAGCTGTTTTTT.